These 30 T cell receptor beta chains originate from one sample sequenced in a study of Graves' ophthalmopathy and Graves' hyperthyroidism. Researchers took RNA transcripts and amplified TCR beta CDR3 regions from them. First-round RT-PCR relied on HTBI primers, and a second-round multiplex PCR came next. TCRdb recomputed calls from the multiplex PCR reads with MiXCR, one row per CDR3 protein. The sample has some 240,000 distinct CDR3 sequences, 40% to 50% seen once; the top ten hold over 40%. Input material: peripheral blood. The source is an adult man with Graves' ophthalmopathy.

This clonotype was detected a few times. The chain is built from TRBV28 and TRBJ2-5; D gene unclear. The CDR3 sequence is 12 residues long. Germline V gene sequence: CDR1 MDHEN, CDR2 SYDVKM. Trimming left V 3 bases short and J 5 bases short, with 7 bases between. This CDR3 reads CASSFYRETQYF. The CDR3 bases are TGTGCCAGCAGTTTCTACCGGGAGACCCAGTACTTC.

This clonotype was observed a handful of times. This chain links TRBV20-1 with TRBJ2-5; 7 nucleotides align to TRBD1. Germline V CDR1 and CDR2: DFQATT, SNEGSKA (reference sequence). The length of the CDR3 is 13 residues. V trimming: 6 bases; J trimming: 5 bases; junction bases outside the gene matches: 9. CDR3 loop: CSAQDRAGETQYF. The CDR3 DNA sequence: TGCAGTGCCCAAGACAGGGCCGGGGAGACCCAGTACTTC.

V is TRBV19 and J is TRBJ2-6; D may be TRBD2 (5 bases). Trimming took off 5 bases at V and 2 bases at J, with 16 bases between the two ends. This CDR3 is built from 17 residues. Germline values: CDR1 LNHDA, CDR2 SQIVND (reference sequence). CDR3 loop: CASSPQAEWTGANVLTF. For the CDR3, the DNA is TGTGCCAGTAGTCCCCAAGCGGAGTGGACTGGGGCCAACGTCCTGACTTTC.

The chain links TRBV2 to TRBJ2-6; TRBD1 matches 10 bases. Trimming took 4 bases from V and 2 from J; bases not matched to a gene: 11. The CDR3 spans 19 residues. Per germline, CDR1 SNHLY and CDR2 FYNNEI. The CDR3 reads CASSVVPGQGPTGANVLTF. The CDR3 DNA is TGTGCCAGCAGTGTGGTACCGGGACAGGGGCCTACTGGGGCCAACGTCCTGACTTTC. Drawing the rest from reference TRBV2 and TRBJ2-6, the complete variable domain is EPEVTQTPSHQVTQMGQEVILRCVPISNHLYFYWYRQILGQKVEFLVSFYNNEISEKSEIFDDQFSVERPDGSNFTLKIRSTKLEDSAMYFCASSVVPGQGPTGANVLTFGAGSRLTVL.

The CDR3 DNA is TGTGCCAGCAGGGGGGACAGGCTAAAAGGAGCCCAGTACTTC. Its protein is CASRGDRLKGAQYF. The chain combines TRBV12-3 or TRBV12-4 with TRBJ2-5, with 8 bases that match TRBD1. Unmatched junction bases numbered 12, after V lost 6 bases and J lost 9 bases. CDR3 length: 14 amino acids.

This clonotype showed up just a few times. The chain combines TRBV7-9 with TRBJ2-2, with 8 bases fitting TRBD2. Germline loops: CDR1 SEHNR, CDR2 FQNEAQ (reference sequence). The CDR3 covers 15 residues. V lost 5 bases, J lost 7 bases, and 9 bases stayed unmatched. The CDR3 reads CASSIPGLVIGELFF. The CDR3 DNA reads TGTGCCAGCAGCATACCGGGACTAGTCATCGGGGAGCTGTTTTTT. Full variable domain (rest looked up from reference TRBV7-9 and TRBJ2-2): DTGVSQNPRHKITKRGQNVTFRCDPISEHNRLYWYRQTLGQGPEFLTYFQNEAQLEKSRLLSDRFSAERPKGSFSTLEIQRTEQGDSAMYLCASSIPGLVIGELFFGEGSRLTVL.

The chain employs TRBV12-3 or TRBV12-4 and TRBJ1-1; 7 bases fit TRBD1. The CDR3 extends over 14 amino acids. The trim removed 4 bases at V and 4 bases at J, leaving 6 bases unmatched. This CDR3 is CASSSRDSVTEAFF. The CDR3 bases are TGTGCCAGCAGTTCCCGGGACAGCGTCACTGAAGCTTTCTTT.

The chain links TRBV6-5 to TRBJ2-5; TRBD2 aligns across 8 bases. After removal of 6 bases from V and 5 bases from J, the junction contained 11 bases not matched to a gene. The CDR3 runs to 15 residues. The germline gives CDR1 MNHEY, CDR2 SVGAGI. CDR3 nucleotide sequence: TGTGCCAGCAGCATGACAGGACTAGCCCCCGAGACCCAGTACTTC. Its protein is CASSMTGLAPETQYF.

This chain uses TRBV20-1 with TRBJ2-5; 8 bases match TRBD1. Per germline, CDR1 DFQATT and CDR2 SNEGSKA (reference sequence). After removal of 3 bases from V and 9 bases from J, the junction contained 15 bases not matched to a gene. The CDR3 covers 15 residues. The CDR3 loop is CSARQGAVRNQPQYF. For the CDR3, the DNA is TGCAGTGCTAGGCAGGGGGCAGTGCGCAATCAGCCCCAGTACTTC.

CDR3 sequence: CSAGQSSNSPLHF. DNA of the CDR3: TGCAGTGCGGGACAGAGCTCAAATTCACCCCTCCACTTT. V gene TRBV20-1 combines with J gene TRBJ1-6; 7 nucleotides match TRBD1. Germline-derived CDR1 and CDR2 are DFQATT and SNEGSKA (reference sequence). Trimming cost V 6 bases and J 7 bases; bases outside gene matches: 6. The CDR3 is 13 residues long.

This CDR3 is CASSHGTFPNQPQHF. CDR3 DNA sequence: TGTGCCAGCAGCCACGGGACGTTCCCAAATCAGCCCCAGCATTTT. The genes are TRBV7-9 and TRBJ1-5; TRBD1 is a possible D gene (5 bases). V lost 5 bases to trimming and J lost 4 bases, with 15 bases between them. Germline CDR1 SEHNR, CDR2 FQNEAQ (reference sequence). The CDR3 contains 15 residues.

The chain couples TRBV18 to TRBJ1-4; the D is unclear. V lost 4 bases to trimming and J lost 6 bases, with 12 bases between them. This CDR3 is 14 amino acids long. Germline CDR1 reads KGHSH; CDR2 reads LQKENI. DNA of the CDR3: TGTGCCAGCTCACACCGGACTTTCGATGAAAAACTGTTTTTT. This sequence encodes CASSHRTFDEKLFF.

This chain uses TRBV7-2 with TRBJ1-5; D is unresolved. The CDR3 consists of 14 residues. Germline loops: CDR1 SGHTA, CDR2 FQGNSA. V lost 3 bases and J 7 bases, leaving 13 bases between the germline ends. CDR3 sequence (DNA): TGTGCCAGCAGCTTGGGCAGAGATGGACAGCCCCAGCATTTT. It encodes CASSLGRDGQPQHF.

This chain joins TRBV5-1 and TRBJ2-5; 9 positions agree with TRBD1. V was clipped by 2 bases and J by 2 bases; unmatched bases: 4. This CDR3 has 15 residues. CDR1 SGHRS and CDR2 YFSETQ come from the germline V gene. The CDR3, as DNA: TGCGCCAGCAGCTTCGACGGGACAGGGCAAGAGACCCAGTACTTC. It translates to CASSFDGTGQETQYF.

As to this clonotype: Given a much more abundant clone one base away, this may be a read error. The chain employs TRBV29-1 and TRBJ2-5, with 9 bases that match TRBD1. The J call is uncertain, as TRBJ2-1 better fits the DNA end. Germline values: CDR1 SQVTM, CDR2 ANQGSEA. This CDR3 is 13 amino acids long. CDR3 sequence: CSASKGQGKTQFF. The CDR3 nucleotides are TGCAGCGCCAGCAAAGGACAGGGGAAGACCCAGTTCTTC.

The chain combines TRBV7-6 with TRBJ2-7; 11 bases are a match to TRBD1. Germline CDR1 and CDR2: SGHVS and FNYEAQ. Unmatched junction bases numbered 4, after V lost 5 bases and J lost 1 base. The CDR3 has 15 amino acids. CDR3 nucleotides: TGTGCCAGCAGCGCGGGACAGGGGGTATCCTACGAGCAGTACTTC. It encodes CASSAGQGVSYEQYF. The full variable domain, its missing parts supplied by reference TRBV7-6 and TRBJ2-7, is GAGVSQSPRYKVTKRGQDVALRCDPISGHVSLYWYRQALGQGPEFLTYFNYEAQQDKSGLPNDRFSAERPEGSISTLTIQRTEQRDSAMYRCASSAGQGVSYEQYFGPGTRLTVT.

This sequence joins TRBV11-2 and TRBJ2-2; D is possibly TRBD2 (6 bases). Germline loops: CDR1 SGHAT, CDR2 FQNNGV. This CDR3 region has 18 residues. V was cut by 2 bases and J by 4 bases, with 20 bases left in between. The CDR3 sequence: CASSLKEGRVGATGELFF. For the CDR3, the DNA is TGTGCCAGCAGCTTAAAGGAGGGCAGGGTAGGGGCCACCGGGGAGCTGTTTTTT.

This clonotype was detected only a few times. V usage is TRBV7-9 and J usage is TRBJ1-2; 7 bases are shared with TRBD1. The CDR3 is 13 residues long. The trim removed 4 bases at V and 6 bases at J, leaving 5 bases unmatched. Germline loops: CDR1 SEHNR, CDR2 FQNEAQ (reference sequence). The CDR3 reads CASSSDRADGYTF. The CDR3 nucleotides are TGTGCCAGCAGCTCCGACAGGGCAGATGGCTACACCTTC. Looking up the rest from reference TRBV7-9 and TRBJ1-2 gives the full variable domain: DTGVSQNPRHKITKRGQNVTFRCDPISEHNRLYWYRQTLGQGPEFLTYFQNEAQLEKSRLLSDRFSAERPKGSFSTLEIQRTEQGDSAMYLCASSSDRADGYTFGSGTRLTVV.

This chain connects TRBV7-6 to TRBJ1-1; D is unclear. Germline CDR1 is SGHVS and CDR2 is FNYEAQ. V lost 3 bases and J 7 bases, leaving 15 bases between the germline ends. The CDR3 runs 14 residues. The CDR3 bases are TGTGCCAGCAGCTTGGTCGATTATGCGGGTGAAGCTTTCTTT. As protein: CASSLVDYAGEAFF.

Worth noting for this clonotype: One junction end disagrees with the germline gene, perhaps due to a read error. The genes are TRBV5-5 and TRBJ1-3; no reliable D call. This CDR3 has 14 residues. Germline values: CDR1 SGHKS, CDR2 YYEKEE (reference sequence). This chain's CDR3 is CASSSDARGNTIYF. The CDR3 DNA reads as TGCGCCAGCAGCTCAGACGCGCGTGGAAACACCATATATTTT.

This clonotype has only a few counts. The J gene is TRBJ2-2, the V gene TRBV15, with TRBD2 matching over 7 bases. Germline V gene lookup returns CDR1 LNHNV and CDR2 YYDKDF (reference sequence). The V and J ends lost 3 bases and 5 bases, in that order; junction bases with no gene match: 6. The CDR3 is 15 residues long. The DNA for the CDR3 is TGTGCCACCAGCAGTGGCGGGAGCGGTACCGGGGAGCTGTTTTTT. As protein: CATSSGGSGTGELFF.

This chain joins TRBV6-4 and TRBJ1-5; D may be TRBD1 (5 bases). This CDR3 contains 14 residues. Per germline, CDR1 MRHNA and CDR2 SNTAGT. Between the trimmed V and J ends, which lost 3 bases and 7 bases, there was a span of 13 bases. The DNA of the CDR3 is TGTGCCAGCAGTGATTCTGGGGGTACCCAGCCCCAGCATTTT. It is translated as CASSDSGGTQPQHF.

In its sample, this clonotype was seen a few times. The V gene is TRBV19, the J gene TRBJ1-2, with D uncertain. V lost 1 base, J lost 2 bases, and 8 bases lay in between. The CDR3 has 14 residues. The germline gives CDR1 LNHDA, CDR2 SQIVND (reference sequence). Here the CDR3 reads CASSIGGFNYGYTF. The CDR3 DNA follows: TGTGCCAGTAGTATAGGGGGATTCAACTATGGCTACACCTTC.

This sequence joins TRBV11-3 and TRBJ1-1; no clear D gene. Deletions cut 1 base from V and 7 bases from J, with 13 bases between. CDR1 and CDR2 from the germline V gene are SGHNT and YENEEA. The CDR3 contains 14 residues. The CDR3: CASSLGSTGVEAFF. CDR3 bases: TGTGCCAGCAGCTTAGGTTCAACTGGGGTTGAAGCTTTCTTT.

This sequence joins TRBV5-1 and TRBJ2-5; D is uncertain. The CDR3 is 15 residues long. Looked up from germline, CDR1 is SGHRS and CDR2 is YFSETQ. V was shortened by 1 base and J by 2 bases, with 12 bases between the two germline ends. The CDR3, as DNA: TGCGCCAGCAGCTTGATATATGTCGGGCAAGAGACCCAGTACTTC. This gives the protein CASSLIYVGQETQYF.

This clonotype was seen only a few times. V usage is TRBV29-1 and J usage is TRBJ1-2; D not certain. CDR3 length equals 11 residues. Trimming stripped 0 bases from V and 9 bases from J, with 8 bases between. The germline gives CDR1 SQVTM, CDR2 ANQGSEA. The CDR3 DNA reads TGCAGCGTTGAAGAGAAGCAAAGCTACACCTTC. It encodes CSVEEKQSYTF.

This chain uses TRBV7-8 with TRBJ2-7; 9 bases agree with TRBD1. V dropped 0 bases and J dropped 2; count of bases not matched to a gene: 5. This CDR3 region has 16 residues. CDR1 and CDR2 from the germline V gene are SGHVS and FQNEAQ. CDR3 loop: CASSLALQGATYEQYF. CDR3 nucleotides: TGTGCCAGCAGCTTAGCGCTACAGGGGGCGACCTACGAGCAGTACTTC.

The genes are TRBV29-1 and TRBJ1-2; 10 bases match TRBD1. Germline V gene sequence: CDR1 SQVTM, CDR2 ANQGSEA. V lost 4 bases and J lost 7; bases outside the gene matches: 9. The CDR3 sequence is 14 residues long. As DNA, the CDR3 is TGCAGCGTTGGGACCCAGGGACAGGGGCTTGGCTACACCTTC. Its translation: CSVGTQGQGLGYTF. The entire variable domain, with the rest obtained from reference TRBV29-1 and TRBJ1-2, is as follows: SAVISQKPSRDICQRGTSLTIQCQVDSQVTMMFWYRQQPGQSLTLIATANQGSEATYESGFVIDKFPISRPNLTFSTLTVSNMSPEDSSIYLCSVGTQGQGLGYTFGSGTRLTVV.

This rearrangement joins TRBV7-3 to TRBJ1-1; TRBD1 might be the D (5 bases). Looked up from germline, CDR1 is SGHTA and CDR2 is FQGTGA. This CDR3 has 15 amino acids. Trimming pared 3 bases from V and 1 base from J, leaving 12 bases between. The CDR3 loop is CASSLLGGANTEAFF. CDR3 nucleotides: TGTGCCAGCAGCTTGCTTGGGGGAGCGAACACTGAAGCTTTCTTT.

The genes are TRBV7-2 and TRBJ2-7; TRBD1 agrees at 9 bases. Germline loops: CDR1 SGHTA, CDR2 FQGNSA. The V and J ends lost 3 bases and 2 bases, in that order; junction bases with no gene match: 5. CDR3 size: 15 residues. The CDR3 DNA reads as TGTGCCAGCAGCTTGTTGGGGACAGGGACCTACGAGCAGTACTTC. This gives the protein CASSLLGTGTYEQYF. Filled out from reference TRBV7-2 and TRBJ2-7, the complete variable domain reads GAGVSQSPSNKVTEKGKDVELRCDPISGHTALYWYRQSLGQGLEFLIYFQGNSAPDKSGLPSDRFSAERTGGSVSTLTIQRTQQEDSAVYLCASSLLGTGTYEQYFGPGTRLTVT.